A selection of T cell receptor beta chains follows, all from one sample in a study of shared clonotypes between healthy human individuals. Produced via immunoSEQ multiplex PCR; TCRdb's table is partial and in-frame only. This sample yields 2.3 million or so clones, of which 85% to 95% are seen a single time; 0.39% belongs to the top ten. Sequenced input: naive CD4+ T cells from PBMCs. The receptors originated from a man younger than 35 in good health. Some clones in this sample may be carry-over from other donors' samples. Both conserved end residues are part of each CDR3. The D gene is left open where the match is weak. Only some rows state a clone size, as once, few, many or a class for expanded clones.

>TRBJ1-4|.|TRBV2|.
CASSLGQTDNEKLFF
TGTGCCAGCAGCCTTGGACAGACCGATAATGAAAAACTGTTTTTT
>TRBJ2-2|.|TRBV11-2|.
CASSLDVRTVRELFF
TGTGCCAGCAGCTTAGATGTACGGACGGTTCGGGAGCTGTTTTTT
>TRBJ1-5|once|TRBV28|.
CATAQTRAQPQHF
TGTGCCACCGCACAGACAAGGGCTCAGCCCCAGCATTTT
>TRBJ2-5|.|TRBV2|.
CASTYRENGETQYF
TGTGCCAGCACCTACAGGGAGAATGGGGAGACCCAGTACTTC
>TRBJ2-1|.|TRBV9|TRBD2
CASSRTSGYNEQFF
TGTGCCAGCAGCCGGACTAGCGGCTACAATGAGCAGTTCTTC
>TRBJ2-7|.|TRBV7-6|TRBD2
CASSGRAGERIEQYF
TGTGCCAGCAGCGGAAGAGCGGGAGAGCGAATCGAGCAGTACTTC
>TRBJ2-2|.|TRBV29-1|.
CSVEVNTGELFF
TGCAGCGTTGAAGTGAACACCGGGGAGCTGTTTTTT
>TRBJ2-7|.|TRBV6-6|TRBD2
CASSRTVLAKNEQYF
TGTGCCAGCAGTCGTACCGTACTAGCGAAAAACGAGCAGTACTTC
>TRBJ1-4|.|TRBV7-9|TRBD1
CASSYGTDRPGFEKLFF
TGTGCCAGCAGCTACGGGACAGACCGGCCCGGATTCGAAAAACTGTTTTTT
>TRBJ1-2|.|TRBV18|TRBD1
CASSPQGAPGYTF
TGTGCCAGCTCTCCTCAGGGGGCGCCTGGCTACACCTTC
>TRBJ1-1|.|TRBV28|.
CASSPPQRMNTEAFF
TGTGCCAGCAGTCCCCCACAGAGAATGAACACTGAAGCTTTCTTT
>TRBJ1-5|.|TRBV6-5|.
CASSWQQGRQPQHF
TGTGCCAGCAGTTGGCAACAGGGACGTCAGCCCCAGCATTTT
>TRBJ2-7|.|TRBV20-1|.
CSADSSFVEYF
TGCAGTGCCGATTCGAGTTTTGTGGAGTACTTC
>TRBJ2-2|.|TRBV5-1|.
CASSLPRTVNTGELFF
TGCGCCAGCAGCTTGCCTCGGACGGTGAACACCGGGGAGCTGTTTTTT
>TRBJ2-7|once|TRBV10-3|TRBD2
CAISFLDRGRRSYEQYF
TGTGCCATCAGTTTTCTCGACCGCGGGAGGCGATCCTACGAGCAGTACTTC
>TRBJ2-7|.|TRBV2|.
CASAVGVSYEQYF
TGTGCCAGCGCCGTGGGGGTCTCCTACGAGCAGTACTTC
>TRBJ2-2|.|TRBV13|TRBD1
CASSSRTGEELFF
TGTGCCAGCAGCTCCCGGACAGGGGAGGAGCTGTTTTTT
>TRBJ2-1|.|TRBV30|TRBD2
CAWSRLAVDNEQFF
TGTGCCTGGAGTAGGCTAGCGGTAGACAATGAGCAGTTCTTC
>TRBJ2-1|.|TRBV4-2|.
CASSQGGASPRDEQFF
TGTGCCAGCAGCCAAGGCGGGGCTAGCCCCCGGGATGAGCAGTTCTTC
>TRBJ2-7|.|TRBV7-3|.
CASSLIRAVPEQYF
TGTGCCAGCAGCTTAATACGGGCCGTCCCCGAGCAGTACTTC
>TRBJ2-2|.|TRBV6-5|.
CASSSPLTGELFF
TGTGCCAGCAGTTCCCCTCTCACCGGGGAGCTGTTTTTT
>TRBJ2-7|.|TRBV5-8|.
CASINPWGKYEQYF
TGTGCCAGCATTAACCCCTGGGGGAAATACGAGCAGTACTTC
>TRBJ2-1|.|TRBV28|.
CASSPVGNEQFF
TGTGCCAGCAGCCCAGTAGGGAATGAGCAGTTCTTC
>TRBJ2-4|.|TRBV6-1|.
CASHQVGGRGIQYF
TGTGCCAGCCACCAAGTGGGGGGCAGAGGCATTCAGTACTTC
>TRBJ2-7|.|TRBV5-1|TRBD2
CASRPAGSPGLAGETYEQYF
TGCGCCAGCAGGCCCGCCGGTTCTCCGGGACTAGCGGGAGAAACCTACGAGCAGTACTTC
>TRBJ2-5|.|TRBV5-1|TRBD2
CASSLVPSGSGQETQYF
TGCGCCAGCAGCTTGGTACCCAGCGGGAGTGGGCAAGAGACCCAGTACTTC
>TRBJ1-1|.|TRBV4-1|.
CASSQHRLNTEAFF
TGCGCCAGCAGCCAACACAGGTTGAACACTGAAGCTTTCTTT
>TRBJ1-2|once|TRBV7-3|.
CASSPGGVHYGYTF
TGTGCCAGCAGCCCGGGGGGCGTTCACTATGGCTACACCTTC
>TRBJ1-5|.|TRBV7-2|.
CASSLSYSNQPQHF
TGTGCCAGCAGCTTATCATACAGCAATCAGCCCCAGCATTTT
>TRBJ2-1|.|TRBV6-5|TRBD2
CASSSRTSGRGNEQFF
TGTGCCAGCAGTTCCAGGACTAGCGGGAGAGGCAATGAGCAGTTCTTC
>TRBJ2-3|.|TRBV5-1|.
CASSLGGYTDTQYF
TGCGCCAGCAGCTTGGGCGGGTACACAGATACGCAGTATTTT
>TRBJ2-4|once|TRBV7-2|TRBD2
CASSLVSSGPTKNIQYF
TGTGCCAGCAGCTTAGTTTCTAGCGGGCCGACCAAAAACATTCAGTACTTC
>TRBJ1-4|once|TRBV27|.
CASSRGNEKLFF
TGTGCCAGCAGTAGGGGTAACGAAAAACTGTTTTTT
>TRBJ2-3|once|TRBV7-2|.
CASSLVWATLSTDTQYF
TGTGCCAGCAGCTTAGTCTGGGCTACCCTTAGCACAGATACGCAGTATTTT
>TRBJ2-7|.|TRBV2|.
CASMVSRTASSGRDEQYF
TGTGCCAGCATGGTAAGCCGGACCGCTAGCAGCGGGCGGGACGAGCAGTACTTC
>TRBJ1-4|.|TRBV28|TRBD1
CASSYRTGYLEKLFF
TGTGCCAGCAGTTACCGGACAGGGTATCTTGAAAAACTGTTTTTT
>TRBJ1-5|.|TRBV19|.
CASRRLGTWTNQPQHF
TGTGCCAGTAGGCGCCTCGGGACGTGGACAAATCAGCCCCAGCATTTT
>TRBJ2-7|.|TRBV28|.
CASSGGWSSYEQYF
TGTGCCAGCTCCGGGGGCTGGAGCTCCTACGAGCAGTACTTC
>TRBJ2-3|.|TRBV5-4|.
CASSLGGPRARTDTQYF
TGTGCCAGCAGCTTGGGTGGCCCCAGGGCTCGCACAGATACGCAGTATTTT
>TRBJ1-4|.|TRBV15|.
CATSEGGVQKLFF
TGTGCCACCAGCGAGGGGGGCGTACAAAAACTGTTTTTT
>TRBJ2-1|.|TRBV29-1|.
CSIPTGPLNYNEQFF
TGCAGCATCCCGACCGGGCCTTTAAACTACAATGAGCAGTTCTTC
>TRBJ2-5|.|TRBV28|.
CASFPGWQGKTQYF
TGTGCCAGCTTCCCAGGCTGGCAGGGAAAGACCCAGTACTTC
>TRBJ1-1|.|TRBV23-1|.
CASSHPPPGPLGRMNTEAFF
TGCGCCAGCAGTCACCCTCCACCGGGCCCCCTGGGAAGAATGAACACTGAAGCTTTCTTT
>TRBJ2-1|.|TRBV15|.
CATSRMGLGWNEQFF
TGTGCCACCAGCAGAATGGGCCTCGGGTGGAATGAGCAGTTCTTC
>TRBJ1-2|.|TRBV15|.
CATSGEIGVRGYTF
TGTGCCACCAGCGGAGAGATCGGGGTACGAGGCTACACCTTC
>TRBJ2-7|.|TRBV4-1|.
CASSQATGSSYEQYF
TGCGCCAGCAGCCAAGCTACGGGTTCGAGCTACGAGCAGTACTTC
>TRBJ2-2|.|TRBV18|TRBD1
CASSPVTGTGATGELFF
TGTGCCAGCTCACCAGTAACCGGGACAGGGGCCACCGGGGAGCTGTTTTTT
>TRBJ1-2|once|TRBV5-1|.
CASSLEQPDGYTF
TGCGCCAGCAGCTTGGAACAGCCAGACGGCTACACCTTC
>TRBJ1-2|.|TRBV9|TRBD1
CASSARQGRGYTF
TGTGCCAGCAGCGCCAGACAGGGCAGGGGCTACACCTTC
>TRBJ1-1|.|TRBV5-4|.
CASSPRVGGTEAFF
TGTGCCAGCAGCCCGAGAGTCGGGGGCACTGAAGCTTTCTTT
>TRBJ1-4|few|TRBV28|.
CASSENEKLFF
TGTGCCAGCAGTGAAAATGAAAAACTGTTTTTT
>TRBJ1-1|.|TRBV2|.
CASSDNRRDTEAFF
TGTGCCAGCAGTGATAACAGACGGGACACTGAAGCTTTCTTT
>TRBJ2-2|once|TRBV25-1|.
CASSAGVRTGELFF
TGTGCCAGCAGTGCAGGGGTTCGCACCGGGGAGCTGTTTTTT
>TRBJ2-5|.|TRBV20-1|.
CSASNMETQYF
TGCAGTGCTAGTAATATGGAGACCCAGTACTTC
>TRBJ2-7|.|TRBV19|.
CASSPTPQGQWVAVQTYEQYF
TGTGCCAGTAGTCCGACCCCCCAGGGGCAGTGGGTGGCAGTGCAGACCTACGAGCAGTACTTC